The clone carrying this T cell receptor (beta chain) has more than one count but fewer than ten. Time point indicated: patch test 1, 2 weeks after DPC sensitization. Regarding treatment: therapeutic diphenylcyclopropenone sensitization with weekly scalp DPC. The sample comes from a study of human T cells and chemical hapten exposure. TCRdb re-analysed the RACE reads in MiXCR, keeping a single row per CDR3 protein. This sample carries roughly 70,000 distinct CDR3 sequences, around 30% of them seen once, and the ten largest clones take roughly 10%. CDR3 length: 12 amino acids. Germline CDR1 is SNHLY and CDR2 is FYNNEI. V was shortened by 0 bases and J by 9 bases, with 9 bases between the two germline ends.

The sequences come from whole blood, collected in connection with sensitization to the hapten diphenylcyclopropenone (DPC). The clonotype was recovered from a man in his forties with alopecia areata. Some clones in this sample may be carry-over from other donors' samples. The chain couples TRBV2 to TRBJ2-7; D gene ambiguous. The CDR3 loop reads CASSEAWAVQYF. The CDR3 nucleotides are TGTGCCAGCAGTGAAGCGTGGGCGGTGCAGTACTTC. Complete variable domain (other parts from reference TRBV2 and TRBJ2-7): EPEVTQTPSHQVTQMGQEVILRCVPISNHLYFYWYRQILGQKVEFLVSFYNNEISEKSEIFDDQFSVERPDGSNFTLKIRSTKLEDSAMYFCASSEAWAVQYFGPGTRLTVT.